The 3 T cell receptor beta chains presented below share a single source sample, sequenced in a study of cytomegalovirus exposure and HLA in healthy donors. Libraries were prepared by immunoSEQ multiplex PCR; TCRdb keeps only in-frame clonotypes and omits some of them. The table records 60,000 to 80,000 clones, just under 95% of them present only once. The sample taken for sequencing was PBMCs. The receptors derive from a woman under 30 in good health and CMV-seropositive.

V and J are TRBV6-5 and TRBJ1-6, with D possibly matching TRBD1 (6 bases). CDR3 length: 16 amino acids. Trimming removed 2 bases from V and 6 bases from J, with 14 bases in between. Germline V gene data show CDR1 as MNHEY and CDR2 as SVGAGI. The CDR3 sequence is CASSYPTGKVNSPLHF. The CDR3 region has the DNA TGTGCCAGCAGTTACCCAACAGGGAAAGTTAATTCACCCCTCCACTTT.

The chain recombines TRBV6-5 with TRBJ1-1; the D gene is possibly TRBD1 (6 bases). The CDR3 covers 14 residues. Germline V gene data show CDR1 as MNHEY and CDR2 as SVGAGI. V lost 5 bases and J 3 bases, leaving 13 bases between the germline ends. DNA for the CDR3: TGTGCCAGCAGTGCCTCCACAGGGTACACTGAAGCTTTCTTT. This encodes CASSASTGYTEAFF.

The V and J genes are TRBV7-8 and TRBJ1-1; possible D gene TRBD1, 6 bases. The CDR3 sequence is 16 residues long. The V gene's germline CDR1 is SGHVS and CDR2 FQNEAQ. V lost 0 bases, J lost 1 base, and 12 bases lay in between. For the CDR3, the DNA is TGTGCCAGCAGCTTAGCAACAGGGATTAGGAACACTGAAGCTTTCTTT. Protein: CASSLATGIRNTEAFF.